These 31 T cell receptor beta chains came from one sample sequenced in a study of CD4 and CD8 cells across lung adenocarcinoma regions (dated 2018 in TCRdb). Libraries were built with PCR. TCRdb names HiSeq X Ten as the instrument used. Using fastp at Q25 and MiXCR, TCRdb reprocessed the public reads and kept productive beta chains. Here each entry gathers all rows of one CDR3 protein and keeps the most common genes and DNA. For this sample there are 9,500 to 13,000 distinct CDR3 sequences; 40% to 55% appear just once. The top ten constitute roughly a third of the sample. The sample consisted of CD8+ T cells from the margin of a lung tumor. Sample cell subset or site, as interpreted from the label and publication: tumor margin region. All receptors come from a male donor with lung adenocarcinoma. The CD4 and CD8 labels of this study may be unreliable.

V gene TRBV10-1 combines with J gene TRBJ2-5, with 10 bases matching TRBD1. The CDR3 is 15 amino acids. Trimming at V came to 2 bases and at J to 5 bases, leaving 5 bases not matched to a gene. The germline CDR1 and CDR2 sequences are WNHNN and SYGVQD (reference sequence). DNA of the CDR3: TGCGCCAGCAGTGAGGGGACAGGGGTTTGGGAGACCCAGTACTTC. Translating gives CASSEGTGVWETQYF.

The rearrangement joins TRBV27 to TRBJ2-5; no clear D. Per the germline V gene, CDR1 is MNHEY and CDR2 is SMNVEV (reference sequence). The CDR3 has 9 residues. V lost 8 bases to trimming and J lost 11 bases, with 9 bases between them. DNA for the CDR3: TGTGCCAGCCTGACGGAGCAGTACTTC. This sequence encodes CASLTEQYF.

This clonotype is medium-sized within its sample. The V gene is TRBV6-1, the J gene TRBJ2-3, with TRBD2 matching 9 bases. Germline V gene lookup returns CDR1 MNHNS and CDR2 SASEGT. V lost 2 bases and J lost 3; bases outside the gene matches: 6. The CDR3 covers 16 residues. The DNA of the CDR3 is TGTGCCAGCAGTGAATCCCCAGCGGGGGGTACAGATACGCAGTATTTT. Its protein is CASSESPAGGTDTQYF.

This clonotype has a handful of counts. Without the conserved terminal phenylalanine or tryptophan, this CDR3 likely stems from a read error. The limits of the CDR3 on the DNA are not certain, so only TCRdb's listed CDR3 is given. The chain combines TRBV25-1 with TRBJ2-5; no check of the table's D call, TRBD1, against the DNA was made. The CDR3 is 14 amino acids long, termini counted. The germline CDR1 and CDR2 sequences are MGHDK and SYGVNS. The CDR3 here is CASSEQGSVGMGPA.

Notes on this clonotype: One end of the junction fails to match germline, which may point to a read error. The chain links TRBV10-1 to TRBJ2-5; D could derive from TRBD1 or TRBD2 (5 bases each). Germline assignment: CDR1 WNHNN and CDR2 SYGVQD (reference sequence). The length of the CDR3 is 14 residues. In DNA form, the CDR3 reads TGTGCGGGCAGAGGGGCCCGTGACCAAGAGACTCAGTACTTC. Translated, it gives CAGRGARDQETQYF.

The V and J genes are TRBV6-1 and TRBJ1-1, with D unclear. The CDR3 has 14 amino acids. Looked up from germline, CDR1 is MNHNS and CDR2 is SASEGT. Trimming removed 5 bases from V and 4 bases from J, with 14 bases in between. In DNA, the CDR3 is TGTGCCAGCAGTACCCCCCGACGGACCACTGAAGCTTTCTTT. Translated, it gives CASSTPRRTTEAFF.

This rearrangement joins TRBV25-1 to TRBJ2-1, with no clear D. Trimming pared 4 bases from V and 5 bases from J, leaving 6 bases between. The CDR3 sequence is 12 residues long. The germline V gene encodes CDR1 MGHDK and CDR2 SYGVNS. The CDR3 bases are TGTGCCAGCAGTGTACTCCACAATGAGCAGTTCTTC. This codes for CASSVLHNEQFF.

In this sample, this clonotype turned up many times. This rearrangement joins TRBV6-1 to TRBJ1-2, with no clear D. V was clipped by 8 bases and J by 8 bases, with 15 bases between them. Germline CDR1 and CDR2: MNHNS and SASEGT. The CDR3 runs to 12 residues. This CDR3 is CASQTRKEGYTF. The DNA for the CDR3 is TGTGCCAGCCAAACCAGAAAGGAGGGCTACACCTTC.

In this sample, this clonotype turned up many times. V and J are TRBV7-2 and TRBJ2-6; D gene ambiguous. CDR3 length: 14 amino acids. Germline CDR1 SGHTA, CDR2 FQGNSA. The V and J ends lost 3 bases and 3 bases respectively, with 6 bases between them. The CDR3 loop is CASSFGFGANVLTF. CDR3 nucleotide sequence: TGTGCCAGCAGCTTTGGCTTTGGGGCCAACGTCCTGACTTTC.

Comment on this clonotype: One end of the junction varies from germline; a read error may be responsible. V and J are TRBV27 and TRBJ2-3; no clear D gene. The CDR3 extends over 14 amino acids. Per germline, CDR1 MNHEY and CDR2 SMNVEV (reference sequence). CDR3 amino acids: CASSSLVSKDTQYF. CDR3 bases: TGTGCCAGCTCATCGCTAGTTAGCAAAGATACGCAGTACTTT.

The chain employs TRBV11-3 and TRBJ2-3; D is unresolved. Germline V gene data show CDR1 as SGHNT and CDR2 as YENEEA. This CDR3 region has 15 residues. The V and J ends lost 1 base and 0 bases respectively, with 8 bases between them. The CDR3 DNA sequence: TGTGCCAGCAGCTTAGCCATAGGGAGCACAGATACGCAGTATTTT. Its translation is CASSLAIGSTDTQYF.

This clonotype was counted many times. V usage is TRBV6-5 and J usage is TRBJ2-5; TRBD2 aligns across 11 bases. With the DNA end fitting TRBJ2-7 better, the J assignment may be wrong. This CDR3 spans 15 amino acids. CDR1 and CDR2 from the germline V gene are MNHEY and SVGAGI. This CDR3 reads CASSPTSGGRYEQYF. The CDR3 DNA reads TGTGCCAGCAGTCCCACTAGCGGGGGCCGCTACGAGCAGTACTTC.

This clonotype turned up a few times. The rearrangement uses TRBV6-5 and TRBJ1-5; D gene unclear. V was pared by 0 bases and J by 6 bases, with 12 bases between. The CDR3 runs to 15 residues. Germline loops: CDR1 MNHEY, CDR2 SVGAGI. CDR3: CASSYSSRLFQPQHF. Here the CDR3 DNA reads TGTGCCAGCAGTTACTCGAGCAGGCTATTTCAGCCCCAGCATTTT.

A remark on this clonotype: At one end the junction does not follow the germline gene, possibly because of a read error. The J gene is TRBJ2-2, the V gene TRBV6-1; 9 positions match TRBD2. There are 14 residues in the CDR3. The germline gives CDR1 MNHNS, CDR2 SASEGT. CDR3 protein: CASRLSGSYDELFF. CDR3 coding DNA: TGTGCCAGCAGGCTTAGCGGGAGCTACGATGAGCTGTTTTTC.

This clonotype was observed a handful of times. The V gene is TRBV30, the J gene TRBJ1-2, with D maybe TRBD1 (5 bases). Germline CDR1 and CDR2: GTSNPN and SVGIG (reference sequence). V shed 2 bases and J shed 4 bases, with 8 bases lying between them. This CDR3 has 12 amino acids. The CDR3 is CAWSSGTYGYTF. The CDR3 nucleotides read TGTGCCTGGAGTTCGGGGACCTATGGCTACACCTTC.

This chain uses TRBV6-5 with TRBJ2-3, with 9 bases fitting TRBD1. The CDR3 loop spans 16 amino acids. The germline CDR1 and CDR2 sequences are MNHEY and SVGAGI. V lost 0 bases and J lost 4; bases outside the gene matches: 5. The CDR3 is CASSYSTGGVSDTQYF. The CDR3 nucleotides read TGTGCCAGCAGTTACTCCACAGGGGGCGTATCAGATACGCAGTATTTT.

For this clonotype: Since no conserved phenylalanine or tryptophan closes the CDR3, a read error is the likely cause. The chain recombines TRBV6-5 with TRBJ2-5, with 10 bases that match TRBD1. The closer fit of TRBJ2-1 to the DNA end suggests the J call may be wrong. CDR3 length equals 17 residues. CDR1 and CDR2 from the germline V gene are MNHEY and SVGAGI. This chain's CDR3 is CASSYNGATGGRTTQFL. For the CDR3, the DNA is TGTGCCAGCAGTTACAACGGCGCGACAGGGGGCCGAACGACCCAGTTCTTG.

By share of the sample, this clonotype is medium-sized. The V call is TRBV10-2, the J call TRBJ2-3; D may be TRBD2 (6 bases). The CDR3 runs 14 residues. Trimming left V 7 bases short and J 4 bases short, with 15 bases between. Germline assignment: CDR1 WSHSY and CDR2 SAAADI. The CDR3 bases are TGCGCCAGCACACTGCAGGGAGGAGCAGATACGCAGTATTTT. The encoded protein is CASTLQGGADTQYF.

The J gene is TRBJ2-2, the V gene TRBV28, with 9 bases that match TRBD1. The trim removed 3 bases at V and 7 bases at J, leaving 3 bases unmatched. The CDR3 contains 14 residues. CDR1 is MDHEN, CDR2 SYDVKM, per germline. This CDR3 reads CASSLGQGLGELFF. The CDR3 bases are TGTGCCAGCAGTTTGGGACAGGGTCTCGGGGAGCTGTTTTTT.

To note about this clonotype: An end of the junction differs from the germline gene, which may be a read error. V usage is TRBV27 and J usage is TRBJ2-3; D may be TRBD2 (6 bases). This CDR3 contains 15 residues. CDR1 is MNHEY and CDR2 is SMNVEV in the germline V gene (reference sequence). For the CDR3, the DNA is TGTGCCAGCACCCCGATGGAGGGCGGGAAAGATATGCAGTATTTT. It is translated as CASTPMEGGKDMQYF.

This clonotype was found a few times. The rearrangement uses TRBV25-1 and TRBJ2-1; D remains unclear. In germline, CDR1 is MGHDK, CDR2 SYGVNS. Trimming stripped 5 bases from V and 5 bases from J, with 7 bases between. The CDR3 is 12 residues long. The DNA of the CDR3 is TGTGCCAGCAGTTACAGCGACAATGAGCAGTTCTTC. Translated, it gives CASSYSDNEQFF. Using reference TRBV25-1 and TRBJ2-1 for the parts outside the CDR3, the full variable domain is EADIYQTPRYLVIGTGKKITLECSQTMGHDKMYWYQQDPGMELHLIHYSYGVNSTEKGDLSSESTVSRIRTEHFPLTLESARPSHTSQYLCASSYSDNEQFFGPGTRLTVL.

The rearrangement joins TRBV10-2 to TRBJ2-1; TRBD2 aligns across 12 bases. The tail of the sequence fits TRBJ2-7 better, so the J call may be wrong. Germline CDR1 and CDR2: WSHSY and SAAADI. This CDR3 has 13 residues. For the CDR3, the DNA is TGCGCCAGCAAGGCTAGCGGGAGGGACGAGCAGTACTTC. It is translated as CASKASGRDEQYF.

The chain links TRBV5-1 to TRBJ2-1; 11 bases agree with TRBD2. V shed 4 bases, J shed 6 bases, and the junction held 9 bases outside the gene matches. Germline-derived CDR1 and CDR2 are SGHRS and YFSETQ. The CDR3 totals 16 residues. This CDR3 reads CASSPRGSGRANEQFF. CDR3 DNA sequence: TGCGCCAGCAGCCCCCGCGGTAGCGGGAGGGCCAATGAGCAGTTCTTC. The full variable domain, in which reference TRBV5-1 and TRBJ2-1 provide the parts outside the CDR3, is KAGVTQTPRYLIKTRGQQVTLSCSPISGHRSVSWYQQTPGQGLQFLFEYFSETQRNKGNFPGRFSGRQFSNSRSEMNVSTLELGDSALYLCASSPRGSGRANEQFFGPGTRLTVL.

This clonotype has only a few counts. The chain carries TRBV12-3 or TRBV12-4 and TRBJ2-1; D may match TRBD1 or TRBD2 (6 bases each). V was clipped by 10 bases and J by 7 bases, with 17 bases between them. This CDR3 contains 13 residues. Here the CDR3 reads CATQGTAGNEQFF. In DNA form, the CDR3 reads TGTGCCACCCAGGGGACCGCGGGGAATGAGCAGTTCTTC.

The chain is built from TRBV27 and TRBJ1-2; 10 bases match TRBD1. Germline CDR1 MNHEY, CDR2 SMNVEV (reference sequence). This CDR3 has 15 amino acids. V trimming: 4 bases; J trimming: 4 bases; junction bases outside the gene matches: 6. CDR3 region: CASSYSGTGAYGYTF. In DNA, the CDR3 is TGTGCCAGCAGTTATAGCGGGACAGGGGCCTATGGCTACACCTTC.

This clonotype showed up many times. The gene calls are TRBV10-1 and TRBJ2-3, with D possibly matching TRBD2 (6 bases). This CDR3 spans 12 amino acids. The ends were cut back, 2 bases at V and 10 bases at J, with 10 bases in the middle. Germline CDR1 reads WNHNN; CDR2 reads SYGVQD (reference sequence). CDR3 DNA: TGCGCCAGCAGTGAGACCGGAGGGGCGCAGTATTTT. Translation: CASSETGGAQYF.

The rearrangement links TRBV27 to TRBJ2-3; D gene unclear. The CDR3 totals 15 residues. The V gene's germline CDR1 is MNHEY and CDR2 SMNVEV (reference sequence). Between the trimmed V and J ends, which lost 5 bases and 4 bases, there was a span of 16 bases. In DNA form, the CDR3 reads TGTGCCAGCAGTCTCAACACCGGCCGGGCAGATACGCAGTATTTT. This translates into CASSLNTGRADTQYF.

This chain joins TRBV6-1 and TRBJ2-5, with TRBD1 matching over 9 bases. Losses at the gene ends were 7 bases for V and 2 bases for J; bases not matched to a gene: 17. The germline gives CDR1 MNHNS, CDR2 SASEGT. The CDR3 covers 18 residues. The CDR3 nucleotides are TGTGCCAGCAAAACGTTACGCCGACAGGGGGAGGTTCAAGAGACCCAGTACTTC. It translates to CASKTLRRQGEVQETQYF.

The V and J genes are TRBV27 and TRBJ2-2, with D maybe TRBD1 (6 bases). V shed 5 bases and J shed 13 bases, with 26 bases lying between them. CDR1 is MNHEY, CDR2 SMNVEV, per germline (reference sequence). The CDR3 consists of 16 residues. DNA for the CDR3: TGTGCCAGCAGTAGGAAAGGGGGAGCTAGCACCGGTGCGCTGTTTTTT. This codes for CASSRKGGASTGALFF.

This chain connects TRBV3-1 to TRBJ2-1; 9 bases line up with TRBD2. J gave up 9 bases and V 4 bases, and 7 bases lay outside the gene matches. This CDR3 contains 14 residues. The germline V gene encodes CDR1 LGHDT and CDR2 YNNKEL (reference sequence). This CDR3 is CASSRAGGRVEQFF. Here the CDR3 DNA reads TGTGCCAGCAGCCGGGCGGGGGGGCGAGTTGAGCAGTTCTTC.

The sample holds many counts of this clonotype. CDR3 sequence: CASSYTGGETQYF. CDR3 sequence (DNA): TGTGCCAGCAGTTACACAGGGGGCGAGACCCAGTACTTC. The gene calls are TRBV6-5 and TRBJ2-5, with 9 bases lining up with TRBD1. Trimming at V came to 2 bases and at J to 5 bases, leaving 0 bases not matched to a gene. The germline V gene encodes CDR1 MNHEY and CDR2 SVGAGI. The CDR3 consists of 13 residues.